This T cell receptor (beta chain) stems from a study of circulating CD8 cells and anti-PD-1 response in melanoma. At the level of the study: Responders had complete or partial responses; non-responders had stable or progressive disease. Study-level findings and limits: Under 7.5% of TRB clonotypes were shared between subsets at M1. Most experiments lacked replicates. Only baseline and M1 samples entered the published repertoire comparisons.

Using approximately 16 ng of total RNA, TCR libraries were made with the QIAseq Immune Repertoire TCR panel. A single record per CDR3 protein comes from TCRdb applying MiXCR to the reads. Of some 660 distinct CDR3 sequences in the sample, approximately 8% are singletons; the top ten hold 16%. Germline assignment: CDR1 LGHNA and CDR2 YSLEER. V shed 4 bases and J 7 bases; nucleotides not matched to a gene: 14. CDR3 size: 16 residues. Four subsets defined by PD-1 and/or TIGIT were sorted from live CD3+CD8+TCRalphabeta+ cells. This clonotype is medium-sized within its sample. Antigen: not known. Specimen: CD8+ T cells from PBMCs, collected at baseline or after one month of anti-PD-1 therapy (not recorded which). This rearrangement joins TRBV4-3 to TRBJ1-2, with 8 bases that match TRBD1. The source of this sequence is a human donor with melanoma. This chain's CDR3 is CASSPTSTGQGRGYTF. In DNA, the CDR3 is TGCGCCAGCAGCCCCACATCTACCGGACAGGGTCGTGGCTACACCTTC.